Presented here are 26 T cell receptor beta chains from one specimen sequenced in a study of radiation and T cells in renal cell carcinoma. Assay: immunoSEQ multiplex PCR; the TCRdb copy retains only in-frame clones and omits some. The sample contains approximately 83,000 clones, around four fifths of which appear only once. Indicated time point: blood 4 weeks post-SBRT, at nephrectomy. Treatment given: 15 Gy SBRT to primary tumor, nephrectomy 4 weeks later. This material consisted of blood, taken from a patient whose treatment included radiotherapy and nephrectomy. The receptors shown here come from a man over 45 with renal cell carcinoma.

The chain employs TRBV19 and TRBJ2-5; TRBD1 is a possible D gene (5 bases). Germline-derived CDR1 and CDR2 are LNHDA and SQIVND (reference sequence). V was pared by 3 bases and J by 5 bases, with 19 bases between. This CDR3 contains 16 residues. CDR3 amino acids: CASSIAYQGRRETQYF. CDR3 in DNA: TGTGCCAGTAGTATTGCGTACCAGGGTCGTCGGGAGACCCAGTACTTC.

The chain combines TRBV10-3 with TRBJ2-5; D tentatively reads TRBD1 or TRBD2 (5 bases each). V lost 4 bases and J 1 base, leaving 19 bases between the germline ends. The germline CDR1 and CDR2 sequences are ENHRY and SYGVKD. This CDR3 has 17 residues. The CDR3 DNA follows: TGTGCCATCAGTGGGACCGGGACCCACACCCCCCAAGAGACCCAGTACTTC. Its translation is CAISGTGTHTPQETQYF.

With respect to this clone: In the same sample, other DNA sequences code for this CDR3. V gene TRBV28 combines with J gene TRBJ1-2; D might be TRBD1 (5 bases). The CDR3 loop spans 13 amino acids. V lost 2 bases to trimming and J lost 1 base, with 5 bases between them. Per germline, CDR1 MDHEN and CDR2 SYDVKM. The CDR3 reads CASSLRGNYGYTF. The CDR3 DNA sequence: TGTGCCAGCAGTTTAAGGGGTAACTATGGCTACACCTTC.

The chain's CDR3 is CASRTRGPSALSTGELFF. The CDR3 bases are TGTGCCAGTAGGACCCGTGGCCCTAGCGCCTTATCAACCGGGGAGCTGTTTTTT. The chain joins TRBV19 to TRBJ2-2, with a weak D call TRBD2 (6 bases). This CDR3 comprises 18 residues. Germline V gene lookup returns CDR1 LNHDA and CDR2 SQIVND (reference sequence). Trimming stripped 6 bases from V and 5 bases from J, with 25 bases between.

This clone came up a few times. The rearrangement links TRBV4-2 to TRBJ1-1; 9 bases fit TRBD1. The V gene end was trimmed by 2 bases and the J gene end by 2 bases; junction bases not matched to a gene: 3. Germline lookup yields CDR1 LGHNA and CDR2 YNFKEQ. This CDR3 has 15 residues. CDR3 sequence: CASSQTGGINTEAFF. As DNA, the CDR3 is TGTGCCAGCAGCCAAACAGGGGGCATTAACACTGAAGCTTTCTTT.

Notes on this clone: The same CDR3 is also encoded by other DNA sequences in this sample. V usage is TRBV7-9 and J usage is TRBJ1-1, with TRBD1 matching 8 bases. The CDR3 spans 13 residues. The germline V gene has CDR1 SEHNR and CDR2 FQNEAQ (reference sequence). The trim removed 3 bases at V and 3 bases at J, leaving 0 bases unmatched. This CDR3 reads CASSLTGDTEAFF. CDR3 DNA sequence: TGTGCCAGCAGCTTGACAGGGGACACTGAAGCTTTCTTT.

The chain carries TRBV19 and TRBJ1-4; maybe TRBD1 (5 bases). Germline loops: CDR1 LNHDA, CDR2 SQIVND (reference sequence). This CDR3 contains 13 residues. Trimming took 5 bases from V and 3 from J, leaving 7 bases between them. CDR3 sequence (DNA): TGTGCCAGTAGTTCAGGGTCTAATGAAAAACTGTTTTTT. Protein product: CASSSGSNEKLFF.

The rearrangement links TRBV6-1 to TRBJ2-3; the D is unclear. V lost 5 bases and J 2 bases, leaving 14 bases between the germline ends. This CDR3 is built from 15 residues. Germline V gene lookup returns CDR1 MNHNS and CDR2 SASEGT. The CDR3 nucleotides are TGTGCCAGCAGTCGATCCCCGGTCCCCACAGATACGCAGTATTTT. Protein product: CASSRSPVPTDTQYF.

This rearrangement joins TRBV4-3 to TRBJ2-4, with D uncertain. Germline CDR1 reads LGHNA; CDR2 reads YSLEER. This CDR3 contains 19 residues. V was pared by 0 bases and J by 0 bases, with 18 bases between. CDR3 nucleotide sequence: TGCGCCAGCAGCCAAGATCGTCCGGACCGTGGGATAGCCAAAAACATTCAGTACTTC. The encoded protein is CASSQDRPDRGIAKNIQYF.

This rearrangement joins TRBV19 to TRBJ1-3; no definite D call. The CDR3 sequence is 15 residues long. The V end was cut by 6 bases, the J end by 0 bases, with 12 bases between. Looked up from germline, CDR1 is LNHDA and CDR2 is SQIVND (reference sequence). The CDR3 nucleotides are TGTGCCAGTAGCATTTTTATCGGCTCTGGAAACACCATATATTTT. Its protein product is CASSIFIGSGNTIYF.

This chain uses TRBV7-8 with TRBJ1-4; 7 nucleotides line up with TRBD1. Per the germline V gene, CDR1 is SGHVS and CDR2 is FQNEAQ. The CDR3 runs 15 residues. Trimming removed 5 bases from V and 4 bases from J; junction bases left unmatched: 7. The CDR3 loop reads CASSPRGALNEKLFF. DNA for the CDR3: TGTGCCAGCAGCCCCAGGGGGGCCCTTAATGAAAAACTGTTTTTT.

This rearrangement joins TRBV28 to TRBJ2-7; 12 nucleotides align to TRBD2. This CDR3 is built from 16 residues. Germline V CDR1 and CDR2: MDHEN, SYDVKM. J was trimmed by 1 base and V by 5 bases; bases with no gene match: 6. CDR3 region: CASSRSSGRGSYEQYF. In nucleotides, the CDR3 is TGTGCCAGCAGTCGATCTAGCGGGAGGGGTTCCTACGAGCAGTACTTC.

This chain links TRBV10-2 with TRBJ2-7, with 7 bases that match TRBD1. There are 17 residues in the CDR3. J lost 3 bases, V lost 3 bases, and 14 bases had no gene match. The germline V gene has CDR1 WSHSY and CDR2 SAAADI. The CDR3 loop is CASSDHGQGESYYEQYF. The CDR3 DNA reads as TGCGCCAGCAGTGATCATGGGCAGGGGGAAAGCTACTACGAGCAGTACTTC.

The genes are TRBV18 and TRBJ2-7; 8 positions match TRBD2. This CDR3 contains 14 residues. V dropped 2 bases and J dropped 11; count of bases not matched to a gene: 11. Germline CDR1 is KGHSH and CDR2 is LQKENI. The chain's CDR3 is CASSPAGGSSYEYF. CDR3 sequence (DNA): TGTGCCAGCTCACCAGCGGGGGGCTCCTCTTACGAGTACTTC.

The CDR3 bases are TGTGCCAGCAGACACCGACCGACAGGGGGAAAAGGTACGCAGTATTTT. This encodes CASRHRPTGGKGTQYF. The genes are TRBV2 and TRBJ2-3; 9 nucleotides match TRBD1. CDR1 is SNHLY and CDR2 is FYNNEI in the germline V gene. This CDR3 spans 16 amino acids. V was clipped by 6 bases and J by 8 bases; unmatched bases: 15.

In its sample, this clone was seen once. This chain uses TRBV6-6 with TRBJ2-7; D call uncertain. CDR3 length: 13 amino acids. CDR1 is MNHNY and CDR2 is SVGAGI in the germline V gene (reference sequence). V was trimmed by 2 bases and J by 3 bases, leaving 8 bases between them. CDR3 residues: CASSYLFLYEQYF. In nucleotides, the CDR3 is TGTGCCAGCAGTTACCTGTTCCTCTACGAGCAGTACTTC.

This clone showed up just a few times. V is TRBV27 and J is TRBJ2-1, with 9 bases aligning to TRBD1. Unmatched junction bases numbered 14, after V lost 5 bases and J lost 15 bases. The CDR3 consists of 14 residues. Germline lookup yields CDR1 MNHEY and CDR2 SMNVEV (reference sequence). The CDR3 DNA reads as TGTGCCAGCAGTCCTGGACAGGGGATCGCCGCATGGTTCTTC. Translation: CASSPGQGIAAWFF.

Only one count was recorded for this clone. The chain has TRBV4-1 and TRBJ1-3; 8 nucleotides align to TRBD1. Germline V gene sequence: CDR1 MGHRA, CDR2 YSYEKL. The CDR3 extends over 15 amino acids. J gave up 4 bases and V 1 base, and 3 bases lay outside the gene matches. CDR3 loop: CASSQVGQGGNTIYF. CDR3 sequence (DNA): TGCGCCAGCAGCCAAGTCGGACAGGGAGGAAACACCATATATTTT.

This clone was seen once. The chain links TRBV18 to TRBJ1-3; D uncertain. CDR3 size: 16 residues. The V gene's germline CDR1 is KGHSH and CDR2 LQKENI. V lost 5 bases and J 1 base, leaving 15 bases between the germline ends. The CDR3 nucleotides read TGTGCCAGCTCATCATCGGTAGTACTATCTGGAAACACCATATATTTT. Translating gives CASSSSVVLSGNTIYF.

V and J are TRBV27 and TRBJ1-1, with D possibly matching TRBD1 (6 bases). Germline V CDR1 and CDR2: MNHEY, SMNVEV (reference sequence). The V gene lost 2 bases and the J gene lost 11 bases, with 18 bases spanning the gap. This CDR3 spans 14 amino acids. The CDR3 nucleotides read TGTGCCAGCAGTTTACGCCGGGACAACTTCGGGGCTTTCTTT. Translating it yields CASSLRRDNFGAFF.

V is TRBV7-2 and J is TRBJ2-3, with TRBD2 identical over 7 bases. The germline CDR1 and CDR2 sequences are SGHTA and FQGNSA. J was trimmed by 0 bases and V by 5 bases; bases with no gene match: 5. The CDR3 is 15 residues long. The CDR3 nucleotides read TGTGCCAGCAGCGCCGAAGCGGGGAGCACAGATACGCAGTATTTT. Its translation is CASSAEAGSTDTQYF.

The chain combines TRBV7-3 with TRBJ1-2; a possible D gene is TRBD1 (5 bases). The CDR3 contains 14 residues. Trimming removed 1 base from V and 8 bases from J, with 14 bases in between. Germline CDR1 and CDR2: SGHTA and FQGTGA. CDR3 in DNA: TGTGCCAGCAGCTTAATAGCGGGGGAGAAGGGCTACACCTTC. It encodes CASSLIAGEKGYTF.

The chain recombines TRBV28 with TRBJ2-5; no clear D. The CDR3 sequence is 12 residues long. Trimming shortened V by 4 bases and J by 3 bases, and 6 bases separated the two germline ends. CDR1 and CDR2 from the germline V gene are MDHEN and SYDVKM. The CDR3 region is CASSSSKETQYF. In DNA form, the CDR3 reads TGTGCCAGCAGTTCCTCCAAAGAGACCCAGTACTTC.

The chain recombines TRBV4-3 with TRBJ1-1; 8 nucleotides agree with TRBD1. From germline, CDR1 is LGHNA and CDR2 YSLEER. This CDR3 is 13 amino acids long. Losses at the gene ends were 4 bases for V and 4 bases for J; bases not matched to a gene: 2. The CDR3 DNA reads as TGCGCCAGCAGCCGGCAGGGGGCCACTGAAGCTTTCTTT. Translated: CASSRQGATEAFF.

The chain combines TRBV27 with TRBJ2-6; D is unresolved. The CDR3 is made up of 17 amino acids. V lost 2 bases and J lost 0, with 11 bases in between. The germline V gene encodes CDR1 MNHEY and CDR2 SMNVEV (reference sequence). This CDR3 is CASSLNGGTSGANVLTF. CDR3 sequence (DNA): TGTGCCAGCAGTTTAAACGGCGGAACCTCTGGGGCCAACGTCCTGACTTTC.

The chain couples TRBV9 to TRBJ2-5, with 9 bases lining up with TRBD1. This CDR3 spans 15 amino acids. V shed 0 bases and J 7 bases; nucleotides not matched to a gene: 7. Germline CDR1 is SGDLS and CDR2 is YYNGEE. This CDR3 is CASSVAGTGMGTQYF. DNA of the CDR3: TGTGCCAGCAGCGTAGCAGGGACAGGGATGGGGACCCAGTACTTC.